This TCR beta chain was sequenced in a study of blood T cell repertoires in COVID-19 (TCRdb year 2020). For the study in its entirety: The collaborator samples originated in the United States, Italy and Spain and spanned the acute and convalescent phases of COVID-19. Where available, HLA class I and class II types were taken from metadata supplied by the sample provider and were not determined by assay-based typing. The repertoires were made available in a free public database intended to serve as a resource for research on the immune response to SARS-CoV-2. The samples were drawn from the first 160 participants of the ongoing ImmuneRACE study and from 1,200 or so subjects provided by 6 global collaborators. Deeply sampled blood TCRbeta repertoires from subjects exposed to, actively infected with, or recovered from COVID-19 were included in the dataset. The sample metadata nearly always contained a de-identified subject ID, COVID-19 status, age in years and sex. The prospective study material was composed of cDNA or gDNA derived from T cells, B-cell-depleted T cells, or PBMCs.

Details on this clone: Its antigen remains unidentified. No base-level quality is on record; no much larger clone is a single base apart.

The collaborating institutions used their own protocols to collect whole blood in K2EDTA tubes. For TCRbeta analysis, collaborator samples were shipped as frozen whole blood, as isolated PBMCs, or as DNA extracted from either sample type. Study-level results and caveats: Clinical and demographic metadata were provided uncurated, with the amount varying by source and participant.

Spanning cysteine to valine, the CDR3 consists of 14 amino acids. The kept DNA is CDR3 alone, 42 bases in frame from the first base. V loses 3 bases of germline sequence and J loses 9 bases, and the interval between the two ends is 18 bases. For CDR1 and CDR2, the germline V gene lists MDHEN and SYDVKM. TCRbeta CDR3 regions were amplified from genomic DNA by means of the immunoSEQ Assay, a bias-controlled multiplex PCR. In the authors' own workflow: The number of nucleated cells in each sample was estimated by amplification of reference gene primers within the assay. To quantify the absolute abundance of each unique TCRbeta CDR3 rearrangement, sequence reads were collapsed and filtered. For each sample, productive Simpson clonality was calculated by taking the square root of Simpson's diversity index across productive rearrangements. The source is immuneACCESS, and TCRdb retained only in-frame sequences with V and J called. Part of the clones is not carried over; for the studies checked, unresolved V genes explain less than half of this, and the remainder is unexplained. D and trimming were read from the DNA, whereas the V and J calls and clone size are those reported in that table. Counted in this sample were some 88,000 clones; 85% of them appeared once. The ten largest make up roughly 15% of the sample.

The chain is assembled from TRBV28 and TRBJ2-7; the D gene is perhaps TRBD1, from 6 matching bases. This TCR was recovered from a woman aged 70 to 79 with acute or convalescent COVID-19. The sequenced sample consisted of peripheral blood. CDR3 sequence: CASSFAGQHQGQYV. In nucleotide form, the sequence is TGTGCCAGCAGTTTTGCCGGACAGCACCAGGGGCAGTACGTC.